This TCR beta chain was documented in a study of tumor-infiltrating lymphocytes in primary liver carcinoma. For the study at large: Spanning 30 to 69 years of age, the patients were men and women.

Findings and limits, study-wide: It was tumor-adjacent and tumor-blood pairs that overlapped less than tumor region pairs did. All five tumor regions shared only about 8-24% of top clones.

Starting material for RNA and DNA co-extraction consisted of about 20-33 mg of unsorted bulk tissue. A constant-region primer served to make TCR beta cDNA from about 0.45 ug total RNA. TCR beta libraries came from three nested multiplex PCR rounds using slightly modified ARM-PCR. The first two PCR rounds used TRBV1-TRBV30 forward primers with a C-beta reverse primer, roughly 10 cycles each. TCRdb called the multiplex PCR reads again in MiXCR, with one record for every CDR3 protein. This sample has around 40,000 distinct CDR3 sequences, with about three quarters found just once. As for this clonotype: Its antigen is unknown.

V lost 4 bases, J lost 5 bases, and 18 bases stayed unmatched. Germline V gene data show CDR1 as SGHAT and CDR2 as FQNNGV. The CDR3 spans 18 residues. The genes are TRBV11-2 and TRBJ2-5; 8 positions agree with TRBD2. This TCR came from a man aged 40-50 years with primary liver carcinoma and hepatitis B virus infection. Sequencing was done on a sample of liver tumor tissue from sampling region 2. Sample subset: tumor region T2, inferior pole. CDR3 nucleotide sequence: TGTGCCAGCAGCTCCACGGGACTGACGGGAGGGGGTGCCGAGACCCAGTACTTC. Translated, it gives CASSSTGLTGGGAETQYF.